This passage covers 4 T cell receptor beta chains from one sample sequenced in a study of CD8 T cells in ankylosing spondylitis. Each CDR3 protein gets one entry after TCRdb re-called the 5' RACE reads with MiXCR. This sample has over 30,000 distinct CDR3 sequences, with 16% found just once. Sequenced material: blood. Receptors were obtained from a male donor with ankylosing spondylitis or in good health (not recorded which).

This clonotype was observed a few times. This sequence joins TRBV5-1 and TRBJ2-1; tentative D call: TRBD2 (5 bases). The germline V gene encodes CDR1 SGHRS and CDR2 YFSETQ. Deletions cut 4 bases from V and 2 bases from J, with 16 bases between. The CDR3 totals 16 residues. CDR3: CASSRQASMAYNEQFF. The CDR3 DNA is TGCGCCAGCAGCAGGCAAGCTAGCATGGCCTACAATGAGCAGTTCTTC. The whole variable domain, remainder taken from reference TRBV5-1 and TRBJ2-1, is KAGVTQTPRYLIKTRGQQVTLSCSPISGHRSVSWYQQTPGQGLQFLFEYFSETQRNKGNFPGRFSGRQFSNSRSEMNVSTLELGDSALYLCASSRQASMAYNEQFFGPGTRLTVL.

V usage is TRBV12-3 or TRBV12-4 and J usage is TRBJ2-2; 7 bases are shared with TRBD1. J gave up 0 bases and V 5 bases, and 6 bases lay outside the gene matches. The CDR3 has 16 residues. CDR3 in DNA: TGTGCCAGCAGTAGTACCGGGACAGCGAACACCGGGGAGCTGTTTTTT. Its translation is CASSSTGTANTGELFF.

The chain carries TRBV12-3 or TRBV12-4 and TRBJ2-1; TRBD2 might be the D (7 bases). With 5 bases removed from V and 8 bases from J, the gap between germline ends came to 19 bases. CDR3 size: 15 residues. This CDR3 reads CASSPGGGAIDEQFF. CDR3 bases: TGTGCCAGCAGTCCCGGAGGGGGGGCGATCGATGAGCAGTTCTTC.

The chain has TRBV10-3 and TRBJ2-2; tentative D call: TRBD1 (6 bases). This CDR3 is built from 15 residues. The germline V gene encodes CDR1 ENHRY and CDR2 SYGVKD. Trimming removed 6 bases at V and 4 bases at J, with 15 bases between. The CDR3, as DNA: TGTGCCATCAGAGGTACGACAGGAGCCACCGGGGAGCTGTTTTTT. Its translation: CAIRGTTGATGELFF.